What follows describes a single T cell receptor beta chain. The sample comes from a study of early T cells in non-severe SARS-CoV-2 infection. Study context: Sequencing of unsorted whole blood was done on bulk RNA, leaving chains unpaired.

Attachment of unique molecular identifiers to individual cDNA molecules was performed. One entry per CDR3 protein, called by TCRdb with MiXCR from the 5' RACE reads. Altogether about 81,000 distinct CDR3 sequences are present, around 15% being singletons, with the ten largest covering around 9.9%. The CDR3 covers 14 residues. Deletions cut 8 bases from V and 6 bases from J, with 18 bases between. CDR1 MNHEY and CDR2 SVGAGI come from the germline V gene. The clonotype was recovered from an adult who was a healthcare worker with PCR-confirmed SARS-CoV-2 infection or an uninfected control (not recorded which). The chain has TRBV6-5 and TRBJ2-3; possibly TRBD1 for D (5 bases). Material: whole blood. In nucleotides, the CDR3 is TGTGCCAGCGGTGCAGGGTGGTCCTCGGATACGCAGTATTTT. It encodes CASGAGWSSDTQYF.